The present entry profiles one TCR beta chain with its context. Donors consisted of healthy bone marrow donors. V lost 7 bases to trimming and J lost 1 base, with 13 bases between them. CDR1 and CDR2 (germline): MNHEY, SVGAGI. This CDR3 has 14 amino acids. This record comes from a study of cytomegalovirus exposure and HLA in healthy donors. 60 Vbeta and 13 Jbeta primers were used in PCR. Only in-frame clones appear in the TCRdb table, and some are missing; sequencing was by immunoSEQ multiplex PCR. The data hold about 140,000 clones, with around two thirds observed a single time. V gene TRBV6-5 combines with J gene TRBJ1-1; D perhaps matches TRBD1 (5 bases). Sequenced input: PBMCs. The source of this sequence is a woman in her thirties or forties in good health and CMV-seronegative. The CDR3 protein is CASTPHGGNTEAFF. In DNA form, the CDR3 reads TGTGCCAGCACTCCTCACGGGGGGAACACTGAAGCTTTCTTT.